One and the same sample provided the 4 T cell receptor beta chains below, sequenced in a study of cytomegalovirus exposure and HLA in healthy donors. PCR involved 60 Vbeta and 13 Jbeta primers. Only in-frame clones appear in the TCRdb table, and some are missing; sequencing was by immunoSEQ multiplex PCR. There are more than 95,000 clones in the sample, with 3% to 3.5% held by the top ten. Sequencing used PBMCs. All receptors come from a man aged 35 to 55 in good health and CMV-seronegative.

Details on this clone: Distinct nucleotide sequences in the sample also encode this CDR3. This chain uses TRBV28 with TRBJ1-1, with TRBD1 as a possible D gene (5 bases). The CDR3 length is 14 residues. Germline V gene lookup returns CDR1 MDHEN and CDR2 SYDVKM. Trimming pared 7 bases from V and 0 bases from J, leaving 12 bases between. CDR3 bases: TGTGCCAGCACCCCAGGGTCCGTGAACACTGAAGCTTTCTTT. Translation gives CASTPGSVNTEAFF.

V usage is TRBV6-1 and J usage is TRBJ2-1, with a possible D match to TRBD1 (5 bases). From germline, CDR1 is MNHNS and CDR2 SASEGT. The CDR3 sequence is 11 residues long. V lost 5 bases, J lost 12 bases, and 11 bases lay in between. The CDR3 DNA reads TGTGCCAGCAGTCAGGGTCATGGGCAGTTCTTC. Protein sequence: CASSQGHGQFF.

The chain joins TRBV10-1 to TRBJ2-2, with 13 bases identical to TRBD2. Trimming removed 0 bases from V and 7 bases from J; junction bases left unmatched: 5. CDR3 length equals 17 residues. Germline CDR1 WNHNN, CDR2 SYGVQD (reference sequence). CDR3 loop: CASSESRTSGSYGELFF. CDR3 in DNA: TGCGCCAGCAGTGAGTCAAGGACTAGCGGGAGTTACGGGGAGCTGTTTTTT.

This clone is classed as medium-sized by frequency. The chain joins TRBV6-5 to TRBJ1-4; D is unresolved. The germline V gene encodes CDR1 MNHEY and CDR2 SVGAGI. The germline V and J ends were trimmed by 6 bases and 0 bases, with 8 bases remaining between them. CDR3 size: 14 residues. CDR3 sequence reads: CASRPTPTNEKLFF. As DNA, the CDR3 is TGTGCCAGCAGGCCGACTCCAACTAATGAAAAACTGTTTTTT.